This TCR beta chain is from a study of technical replicates of blood from a handful of donors. Germline CDR1 and CDR2: GTSNPN and SVGIG (reference sequence). The ends were cut back, 3 bases at V and 6 bases at J, with 7 bases in the middle. The CDR3 extends over 11 amino acids. The table lists this clone with a count of one. Other DNA sequences in this sample translate to the same CDR3. Method: immunoSEQ multiplex PCR; TCRdb's copy keeps in-frame clones and lacks some. The sample carries around 90,000 clones, around 94% recorded once. This receptor was identified in a human donor in good health. Sequencing was done on a sample of T cells isolated from PBMCs. The gene calls are TRBV30 and TRBJ2-3; D perhaps matches TRBD2 (5 bases). The CDR3, as DNA: TGTGCCTGGAGCGGCGGGGATACGCAGTATTTT. Its protein is CAWSGGDTQYF.